The sequence of this TCR beta chain was determined in a study of T cell responses to AZD1222 COVID-19 vaccine (dated by TCRdb to the early 2020s). In the study overall: AZD1222 recipients with second doses at about 4 weeks or about 12 weeks were pooled, because spike-specific TCR depth and breadth did not differ between schedules. A total of just over 230 trial participants underwent TCR sequencing, of whom 200 to 220 received two doses of AZD1222 and about 26 received two doses of the MenACWY control vaccine. Trial participants were enrolled by age into subgroups of 18-55, 56-69 and 70-plus years, and around 150, 29 and 61 TCR-sequenced participants, respectively, were included in these subgroups.

Points on this clone: Its antigen has not been determined. No base qualities exist here, and no much larger clone lies one base off it.

Study-level results and caveats: Conclusions about previously exposed vaccinees are limited because only a handful of AZD1222 recipients were SARS-CoV-2 seropositive at baseline. Because no day 14 peak-response samples were available, the repertoires could be characterized only after the peak T cell response. Vaccine-associated CD4 TCRs spanned the whole spike protein, with dominant responses in regions 160-218 and 743-854. The 56-69-year group was small, and its depth increase did not reach significance, likely because of low power. After two AZD1222 doses, spike-specific TCR breadth and depth were significantly higher than at day 0 and than in MenACWY recipients. Reportedly, close to half of the unique spike-specific TCRs recognized epitopes lying outside the regions that are mutated in the B.1.351 and B.1.1.7 variants. Participants were mostly white British and included more females than males, and it was suggested by the authors that clonal diversity may have been underestimated.

The CDR3 regions of human TCRbeta chains were analyzed by immunosequencing. The authors processed their data as follows. Repertoire TCRs were matched against a reference library of SARS-CoV-2-specific TCRs generated with the MIRA antigen-specificity platform. Breadth was defined as the fraction of unique TCRs that were SARS-CoV-2-associated. Depth was defined as the fraction of total T cells that were SARS-CoV-2-associated. Using the MIRA data, each spike-specific TCR was assigned both to the spike region to which the TCR was reactive and to a CD4 or CD8 class. Log10-transformed breadth and depth values were compared by one-way ANOVA with Sidak's multiple comparisons tests. Entries here come from immuneACCESS through TCRdb and include only in-frame sequences with V and J called. Some clones fail to appear in such tables; in the studies checked, an unresolved V gene covers under half of the shortfall, and the cause of the remainder is unknown. The V and J calls and clone size are taken from that table; D and trimming were inferred from the DNA. The sample records some 190,000 clones, approximately 90% of which are singletons. The ten largest clones take up approximately 7.2% of the sample.

Taken with the paper, the label for time point translates to: baseline before first vaccination. Samples from vaccinated people were obtained from the UK trials COV001 and COV002, which included a single-blind randomized controlled phase 2/3 trial of AZD1222 (ChAdOx1 nCoV-19) in healthy adults. For TCRbeta chain sequencing, PBMC samples from trial participants were taken at day 0 and at day 28 after the second dose. The receptor comes from an adult in good health. Sample: peripheral blood, taken on day 0 of AZD1222 vaccination.

The CDR3 amino acid sequence is: CASSKESGYSNQPQHF. The nucleotide sequence is TGTGCCAGCAGCAAGGAGTCCGGCTATAGCAATCAGCCCCAGCATTTT. The chain is made from TRBV21-1 and TRBJ1-5. TRBV21-1 is designated a pseudogene. The CDR3 spans 16 residues, from the cysteine through the phenylalanine. The retained sequence is limited to the CDR3, 48 bases, with the frame set at the first base.